The clone carrying this T cell receptor (beta chain) was found many times. The antigen is undetermined. J was trimmed by 6 bases and V by 6 bases; bases with no gene match: 9. The germline V gene encodes CDR1 SQVTM and CDR2 ANQGSEA. This CDR3 has 14 residues. These data come from a study of HIV-infected patients and healthy controls. Findings and limits, study-wide: HIV+ repertoires were severely depleted of MAIT alpha-chain CDR3s, unlike healthy controls. Untreated HIV+ repertoires had roughly threefold fewer distinct CDR3s and lower Shannon diversity than healthy controls.

About 500 ng RNA was reverse transcribed with alpha and beta constant-region primers. Each of the alpha and beta chains got its own library through chain-specific third strand synthesis with indices. TCRdb recomputed calls from the 5' RACE reads with MiXCR, one row per CDR3 protein. The sample lists approximately 17,000 distinct CDR3 sequences; 9.4% were seen once. No cell fractionation was done, so the repertoire covers all unsorted peripheral blood T cells. The chain is built from TRBV29-1 and TRBJ2-3, with 10 bases lining up with TRBD2. The source material was blood. The TCR was taken from an adult in good health. The CDR3: CSVAGTSAWDTQYF. The CDR3 DNA reads TGCAGCGTGGCCGGGACTAGCGCCTGGGATACGCAGTATTTT.